This is a list of T cell receptor beta chains from one sample in a study of blood T cell repertoires in COVID-19. This table comes from immunoSEQ multiplex PCR, and its TCRdb copy is limited to in-frame clones, with some not included. Among 250,000 to 300,000 clones, roughly 86% were seen once, and the ten largest hold approximately 4%. The sequenced sample consisted of peripheral blood. These receptors came from a man in his late teens or twenties with active or convalescent COVID-19. The CDR3 runs from the conserved cysteine through the conserved F or W. The D gene is left open where the match is weak. The size field is filled for only some rows; it gives once, few, many or a size class.

cdr3_aa,cdr3_nt,v_call,j_call,d_call,clone_size
CASRRGRGHQPQHF,TGTGCCAGCAGGAGGGGGAGGGGACATCAGCCCCAGCATTTT,TRBV2,TRBJ1-5,NA,few
CASSYFRGETQYF,TGTGCCAGCAGTTACTTTCGGGGAGAGACCCAGTACTTC,TRBV6-2/TRBV6-3,TRBJ2-5,NA,NA
CASSFAGEAYSEQFF,TGTGCCAGCAGCTTTGCGGGAGAGGCCTATTCGGAGCAGTTCTTC,TRBV11-2,TRBJ2-1,TRBD2,NA
CASSLTGIQETQYF,TGTGCCAGCAGCTTGACAGGGATCCAAGAGACCCAGTACTTC,TRBV11-1,TRBJ2-5,TRBD1,NA
CASKSPRGGPNEQFF,TGTGCCAGCAAATCCCCTCGGGGGGGGCCCAATGAGCAGTTCTTC,TRBV27,TRBJ2-1,TRBD2,once
CASSLGQVERDTQYF,TGTGCCAGCAGCTTAGGACAGGTTGAGAGGGATACGCAGTATTTT,TRBV7-2,TRBJ2-3,NA,NA
CASSSAASGINEQFF,TGTGCCAGCAGCTCAGCGGCTAGCGGGATCAATGAGCAGTTCTTC,TRBV7-3,TRBJ2-1,TRBD2,NA
CATSDGGQGEGNTIYF,TGTGCCACCAGTGATGGAGGACAGGGAGAAGGAAACACCATATATTTT,TRBV24-1,TRBJ1-3,TRBD1,NA
CASRQGFLVVANEKLFF,TGTGCCAGCAGACAGGGTTTCCTGGTCGTTGCTAATGAAAAACTGTTTTTT,TRBV2,TRBJ1-4,NA,NA
CASTPAGGTEAFF,TGTGCCAGCACCCCCGCCGGGGGGACTGAAGCTTTCTTT,TRBV12-3/TRBV12-4,TRBJ1-1,NA,NA
CASSPILGGELFF,TGTGCCAGCAGTCCCATACTTGGCGGGGAGCTGTTTTTT,TRBV12-3/TRBV12-4,TRBJ2-2,NA,NA
CASSLAGGNEQFF,TGTGCCAGCAGTTTGGCGGGAGGAAATGAGCAGTTCTTC,TRBV12-3/TRBV12-4,TRBJ2-1,TRBD2,NA
CASSGYPVTGVLETQYF,TGTGCCAGCAGTGGGTATCCCGTGACAGGGGTTCTAGAGACCCAGTACTTC,TRBV25-1,TRBJ2-5,TRBD1,once